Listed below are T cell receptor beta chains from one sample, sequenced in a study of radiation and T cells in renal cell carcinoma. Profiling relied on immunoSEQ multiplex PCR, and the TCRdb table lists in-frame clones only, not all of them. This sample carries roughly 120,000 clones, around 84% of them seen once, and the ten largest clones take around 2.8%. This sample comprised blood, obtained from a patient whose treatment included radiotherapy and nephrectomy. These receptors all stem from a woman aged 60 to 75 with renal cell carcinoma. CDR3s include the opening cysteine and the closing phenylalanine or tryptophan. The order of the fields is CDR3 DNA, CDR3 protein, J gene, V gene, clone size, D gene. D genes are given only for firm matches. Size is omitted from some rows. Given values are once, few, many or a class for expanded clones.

cdr3_nt: TGTGCCAGCAGGATCGGGGGCTCCTGGGGGGAGACCCAGTACTTC
cdr3_aa: CASRIGGSWGETQYF
j_call: TRBJ2-5
v_call: TRBV6-5
clone_size: .
d_call: .

cdr3_nt: TGTGCCAGCAGCGTAGGCGGAGTGGGGACCGGGGAGCTGTTTTTT
cdr3_aa: CASSVGGVGTGELFF
j_call: TRBJ2-2
v_call: TRBV9
clone_size: once
d_call: .

cdr3_nt: TGCGCCAGCAGCGTCCCACAGGGTCAACTTTCCTACAATGAGCAGTTCTTC
cdr3_aa: CASSVPQGQLSYNEQFF
j_call: TRBJ2-1
v_call: TRBV5-1
clone_size: .
d_call: .

cdr3_nt: TGTGCCAGCAGTCCAGGGCTCTCTGGGGCCAACGTCCTGACTTTC
cdr3_aa: CASSPGLSGANVLTF
j_call: TRBJ2-6
v_call: TRBV7-3
clone_size: .
d_call: .

cdr3_nt: TGTGCCAGCAGTTATCTAGCGGGTTCAGATACGCAGTATTTT
cdr3_aa: CASSYLAGSDTQYF
j_call: TRBJ2-3
v_call: TRBV6-6
clone_size: .
d_call: TRBD2

cdr3_nt: TGCGCCAGCAGCTTAGGAGCAGGGGGGACTGAAGCTTTCTTT
cdr3_aa: CASSLGAGGTEAFF
j_call: TRBJ1-1
v_call: TRBV5-1
clone_size: .
d_call: TRBD1

cdr3_nt: TGTGCCAGCAGCTCCTCGACAGGGATCAGTGGGGCTGAAGCTTTCTTT
cdr3_aa: CASSSSTGISGAEAFF
j_call: TRBJ1-1
v_call: TRBV7-3
clone_size: .
d_call: TRBD1

cdr3_nt: TGTGCCAGCAGTTTCGTGTATAATGGGGGAGAGACCCAGTACTTC
cdr3_aa: CASSFVYNGGETQYF
j_call: TRBJ2-5
v_call: TRBV28
clone_size: .
d_call: .

cdr3_nt: TGTGCCAGCAGCGTCCGGACAGCCTCGGGGGGTCGGTTCTTC
cdr3_aa: CASSVRTASGGRFF
j_call: TRBJ2-1
v_call: TRBV5-6
clone_size: .
d_call: .

cdr3_nt: TGTGCCAGCTCACCACCGAAACAGGGGGACACTGAAGCTTTCTTT
cdr3_aa: CASSPPKQGDTEAFF
j_call: TRBJ1-1
v_call: TRBV18
clone_size: few
d_call: TRBD1

cdr3_nt: TGTGCCAGCAGCCCCGGATCTGGGTCGTATGACACCGGGGAGCTGTTTTTT
cdr3_aa: CASSPGSGSYDTGELFF
j_call: TRBJ2-2
v_call: TRBV7-9
clone_size: .
d_call: .

cdr3_nt: TGTGCCAGCAGTATAAGTCCGGGACAGTTTTTCTATGGCTACACCTTC
cdr3_aa: CASSISPGQFFYGYTF
j_call: TRBJ1-2
v_call: TRBV27
clone_size: .
d_call: TRBD1

cdr3_nt: TGTGCCACCAGCCCCCGGCTAGCGGGAGGTGAGACCCAGTACTTC
cdr3_aa: CATSPRLAGGETQYF
j_call: TRBJ2-5
v_call: TRBV15
clone_size: .
d_call: TRBD2